Listed below are T cell receptor beta chains from one sample, sequenced in a study of OX40 agonist ivuxolimab in advanced cancers. The protocol was immunoSEQ multiplex PCR, while the TCRdb copy is restricted to in-frame clones and leaves out a portion. The sample lists about 51,000 clones; approximately 81% were seen once. This specimen consisted of CD4+ or CD8+ T cells sorted from blood, obtained in a trial of the OX40 agonist ivuxolimab. The receptors here all came from an adult with an advanced solid tumor such as melanoma, head and neck, liver or kidney cancer. Each CDR3 is given with its conserved first and last residue. Each record gives: clone size, D gene, V gene, J gene, CDR3 length, CDR3 DNA, CDR3 protein. D genes are given only for firm matches. The size entry is marked missing in some rows and otherwise reads once, few, many or a size class.

.	.	TRBV27	TRBJ2-2	12	TGTGCCAGCAGTTTGGGGAGCGGGGAGCTGTTTTTT	CASSLGSGELFF
.	.	TRBV5-4	TRBJ2-7	16	TGTGCCAGCAGCCAAGATTTGGACCCTTACTCGGGAGAGCAGTACTTC	CASSQDLDPYSGEQYF
medium-sized	.	TRBV7-2	TRBJ1-5	17	TGTGCCAGCAGCCCATCCCTATCTTATTATAGCAATCAGCCCCAGCATTTT	CASSPSLSYYSNQPQHF
.	.	TRBV6-5	TRBJ2-2	13	TGTGCCAGCAGACGGCAGGACACCGGGGAGCTGTTTTTT	CASRRQDTGELFF
.	.	TRBV7-8	TRBJ1-6	13	TGTGCCAGCAGGGAGGGAGGATTTTCACCCCTCCACTTT	CASREGGFSPLHF
.	TRBD1	TRBV5-1	TRBJ1-1	16	TGCGCCAGCAGCTTACCTCCCGACAGGGCGGGCACTGAAGCTTTCTTT	CASSLPPDRAGTEAFF
few	.	TRBV12-5	TRBJ1-1	14	TGTGCTAGTGGAGCCCCGACACCAAACACTGAAGCTTTCTTT	CASGAPTPNTEAFF
.	.	TRBV5-5	TRBJ1-2	13	TGTGCCAGCAGCTTGCAGGGATGGAATGGCTACACCTTC	CASSLQGWNGYTF
.	.	TRBV27	TRBJ2-1	12	TGTGCCAGCAGTTTAGACCTAAATGAGCAGTTCTTC	CASSLDLNEQFF
once	.	TRBV5-5	TRBJ2-2	14	TGTGCCACCAGTATGGTGTTGGCTCCCGGGGAGCTGTTTTTT	CATSMVLAPGELFF
.	.	TRBV7-6	TRBJ1-2	14	TGTGCCAGCAGCAGCCCGGGAGTTAACTATGGCTACACCTTC	CASSSPGVNYGYTF
.	.	TRBV27	TRBJ1-6	15	TGTGCCAGCAGCTTAGGGGTCCCGGCGGCTGAGTCCCTCCACTTT	CASSLGVPAAESLHF
.	.	TRBV27	TRBJ2-4	16	TGTGCCAGCAGTTCACCTTCTTTGGGACCTAAAAACATTCAGTACTTC	CASSSPSLGPKNIQYF
.	.	TRBV9	TRBJ1-3	15	TGTGCCAGCAGCGTAAGACCAGGGACTGGAAACACCATATATTTT	CASSVRPGTGNTIYF
once	.	TRBV25-1	TRBJ2-7	13	TGTGCCAGCAGTGACTCGACTAACAACGAGCAGTACTTC	CASSDSTNNEQYF
.	.	TRBV28	TRBJ2-1	16	TGTGCCAGCAGTTTATCTCCCGGGAGAGGGTACAATGAGCAGTTCTTC	CASSLSPGRGYNEQFF
.	TRBD1	TRBV25-1	TRBJ2-1	15	TGTGCCAGCAGTGACGGACAGGGATATTACAATGGGCAGTTCTTC	CASSDGQGYYNGQFF
.	.	TRBV19	TRBJ1-2	13	TGTGCCAGTAGTATGAGCGGGATCTATGGCTACACCTTC	CASSMSGIYGYTF
.	.	TRBV10-3	TRBJ1-2	15	TGTGCCGCGGGGGGTCGGGACTCAGGGGATCACGGCTACACCTTC	CAAGGRDSGDHGYTF
.	TRBD2	TRBV19	TRBJ2-1	17	TGTGCCAGTAGTATAACCCTGACTAGCGGGAGAATTATTGAGCAGTTCTTC	CASSITLTSGRIIEQFF
once	TRBD1	TRBV7-2	TRBJ1-1	13	TGTGCCAGCAGCCCAAACAGGGGGCTTGAAGCTTTCTTT	CASSPNRGLEAFF
.	TRBD2	TRBV9	TRBJ2-7	17	TGTGCCAGCAGCGTAGGCGGCGGCGGGAGGCCAATGTACGAGCAGTACTTC	CASSVGGGGRPMYEQYF
.	.	TRBV19	TRBJ1-2	12	TGTGCCAGTAAGGGGGTTTACTATGGCTACACCTTC	CASKGVYYGYTF
.	.	TRBV9	TRBJ2-7	14	TGTGCCAGCAGCGTAGGTGGGGGAACCTACGAGCAGTACTTC	CASSVGGGTYEQYF
.	.	TRBV6-1	TRBJ2-4	14	TGTGCCAGCAACGGGTTTCTAGCCAAAAACATTCAGTACTTC	CASNGFLAKNIQYF
.	TRBD1	TRBV27	TRBJ2-1	14	TGTGCCAGCAGGACTGGGACAGGGTACAATGAGCAGTTCTTC	CASRTGTGYNEQFF
.	.	TRBV28	TRBJ2-5	15	TGTGCCAGCAGTTCTCCCAGGGGAGTGGGAGAGACCCAGTACTTC	CASSSPRGVGETQYF
.	.	TRBV7-6	TRBJ2-2	16	TGTGCCAGCAGCTTAGGGCCAGTAGAGAACACCGGGGAGCTGTTTTTT	CASSLGPVENTGELFF
few	.	TRBV14	TRBJ2-7	15	TGTGCCAGCAGCCAGCAGGACACACCTTTCCACGAGCAGTACTTC	CASSQQDTPFHEQYF
.	TRBD1	TRBV28	TRBJ1-2	13	TGTGCCAGCAGTTGGGACAGTATCTATGGCTACACCTTC	CASSWDSIYGYTF
few	TRBD1	TRBV15	TRBJ1-6	15	TGTGCCACCAGCACTACTCAACAGGGGTTGTCACCCCTCCACTTT	CATSTTQQGLSPLHF
.	.	TRBV5-4	TRBJ2-7	15	TGCGCCAGCAGCCAAGATAGGGGTAGCTCCTACGAGCAGTACTTC	CASSQDRGSSYEQYF
once	.	TRBV6-1	TRBJ1-3	14	TGTGCCAGCAGCGAATGGGGAACTGGAAACACCATATATTTT	CASSEWGTGNTIYF
.	TRBD2	TRBV27	TRBJ2-7	19	TGTGCCAGCAGCCGGGGTAGGTCCGGACTAGCGGGAGGCATCTACGAGCAGTACTTC	CASSRGRSGLAGGIYEQYF
.	TRBD1	TRBV19	TRBJ2-2	16	TGTGCCAGTAGCCTTAGGGGACAGATGAACACCGGGGAGCTGTTTTTT	CASSLRGQMNTGELFF
.	TRBD1	TRBV11-2	TRBJ2-7	15	TGTGCCAGCAGCTCGTGGACAGGGATCACCTACGAGCAGTACTTC	CASSSWTGITYEQYF
.	TRBD2	TRBV28	TRBJ2-3	16	TGTGCCAGCAGGGAACTAGCGGGAGGGTACACAGATACGCAGTATTTT	CASRELAGGYTDTQYF
.	.	TRBV27	TRBJ1-2	14	TGTGCCAGCAGTTTGGTGGGGTCTAACTATGGCTACACCTTC	CASSLVGSNYGYTF
few	TRBD2	TRBV6-6	TRBJ2-1	16	TGTGCCAGCAGTTCTCTAGCGGGAGGGACGTACAATGAGCAGTTCTTC	CASSSLAGGTYNEQFF
.	TRBD2	TRBV23-1	TRBJ2-7	15	TGCGCCAGCAGTCAATCGCTAGCGGGGGCCTACGAGCAGTACTTC	CASSQSLAGAYEQYF
.	.	TRBV7-2	TRBJ1-5	15	TGTGCCAGCAGCTTCCGGGACACCTTAACCCAGCCCCAGCATTTT	CASSFRDTLTQPQHF
once	.	TRBV6-5	TRBJ2-3	15	TGTGCCAGCAGTTACTCGGCCGGGGGCACAGATACGCAGTATTTT	CASSYSAGGTDTQYF
.	.	TRBV5-1	TRBJ1-5	16	TGCGCCAGCAGCCCTTGGGGGCCAGGCGAGGGTCAGCCCCAGCATTTT	CASSPWGPGEGQPQHF
many	TRBD1	TRBV28	TRBJ1-2	16	TGTGCCAGCAGTTTGACCGGGACAGCCCTGATCTATGGCTACACCTTC	CASSLTGTALIYGYTF
.	.	TRBV5-1	TRBJ1-4	14	TGCGCCAGCAGCTTGGAACGGACTAATGAAAAACTGTTTTTT	CASSLERTNEKLFF
.	TRBD1	TRBV4-3	TRBJ2-1	15	TGCGCCAGCAGCCAAGATTGGACAGGGGTGGTTGAGCAGTTCTTC	CASSQDWTGVVEQFF
.	TRBD2	TRBV7-2	TRBJ2-3	19	TGTGCCAGCAGCTTAGCCAAACAGACTAGCGGGAGGGCCGTGTATACGCAGTATTTT	CASSLAKQTSGRAVYTQYF
.	.	TRBV9	TRBJ1-1	14	TGTGCCAGCAGCGTAGCGGAAGGGCTCACTGAAGCTTTCTTT	CASSVAEGLTEAFF
.	TRBD2	TRBV5-4	TRBJ2-1	11	TGTGCCAGCAGCAGGATGGGACTAGAGCTCTTC	CASSRMGLELF
.	.	TRBV19	TRBJ1-5	16	TGTGCCAGTAGTACGGACAGTCTTTATAGCAATCAGCCCCAGCATTTT	CASSTDSLYSNQPQHF
.	TRBD1	TRBV9	TRBJ1-2	16	TGTGCCAGCAGCGTCGAGGGGACAGCTTTTAACTATGGCTACACCTTC	CASSVEGTAFNYGYTF
.	.	TRBV30	TRBJ2-2	13	TGTGGGGCCGGACCTAGTAACACCGGGGAGCTGTTTTTT	CGAGPSNTGELFF
.	TRBD2	TRBV27	TRBJ2-7	15	TGTGCCAGCAGTTTATTAGCGGGAGAGGGATACGAGCAGTACTTC	CASSLLAGEGYEQYF
.	TRBD2	TRBV15	TRBJ2-7	14	TGTGCCACCAGCAGAGAGGCTAGCGGGTACGAGCAGTACTTC	CATSREASGYEQYF
.	.	TRBV2	TRBJ2-7	12	TGTGCCAGCAGTGAAAGGGGCTACGAGCAGTACTTC	CASSERGYEQYF
.	.	TRBV15	TRBJ2-3	14	TGTGCCACCAGCACGGGACTTCCCACAGATACGCAGTATTTT	CATSTGLPTDTQYF
.	TRBD2	TRBV5-6	TRBJ2-3	16	TGTGCCAGCAGCTTGTCCCCTTTAGCGGGGGTAGATACGCAGTATTTT	CASSLSPLAGVDTQYF
.	TRBD1	TRBV10-2	TRBJ1-5	15	TGCGCCAGCAGTGAAGGGGCAGGGGGCAGTCAGCCCCAGCATTTT	CASSEGAGGSQPQHF
.	.	TRBV11-2	TRBJ1-5	16	TGTGCCAGCAGCTTATCCGAGGGACTGGGCAATCAGCCCCAGCATTTT	CASSLSEGLGNQPQHF
.	.	TRBV7-1	TRBJ2-7	16	TGTGCCAGCAGCTTAGCGACTTCCCCAGGGGGGTACGAGCAGTACTTC	CASSLATSPGGYEQYF